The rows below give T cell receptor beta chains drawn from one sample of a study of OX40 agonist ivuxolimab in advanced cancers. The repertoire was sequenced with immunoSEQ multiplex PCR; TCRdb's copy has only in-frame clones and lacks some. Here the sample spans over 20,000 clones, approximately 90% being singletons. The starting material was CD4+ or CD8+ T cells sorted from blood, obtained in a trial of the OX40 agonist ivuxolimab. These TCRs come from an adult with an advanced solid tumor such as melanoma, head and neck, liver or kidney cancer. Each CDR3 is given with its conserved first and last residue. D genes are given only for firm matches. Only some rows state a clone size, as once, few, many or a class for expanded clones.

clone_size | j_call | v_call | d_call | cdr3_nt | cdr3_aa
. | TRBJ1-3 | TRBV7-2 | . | TGTGCCAGCAGCTTAGGGTTAGGCGGAAACACCATATATTTT | CASSLGLGGNTIYF
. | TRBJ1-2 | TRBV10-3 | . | TGTGCCATCAGTGAGTCGAAGGGCGGAAATAACTATGGCTACACCTTC | CAISESKGGNNYGYTF
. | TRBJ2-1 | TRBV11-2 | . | TGTGCCAGCAGCTTAGGAGAAAAGCAGTTCTTC | CASSLGEKQFF
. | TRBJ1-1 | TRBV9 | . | TGTGCCAGCAGCGTAGTGGACAACGATGAAGCTTTCTTT | CASSVVDNDEAFF
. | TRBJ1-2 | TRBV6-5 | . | TGTGCCAGCAGTTACTCTCGGGGGAATGGCTACACCTTC | CASSYSRGNGYTF
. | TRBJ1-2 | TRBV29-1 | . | TGCAGCGTTGAAGGGGACAAAAATATTATCTATGGCTACACCTTC | CSVEGDKNIIYGYTF
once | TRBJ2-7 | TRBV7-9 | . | TGTGCCAGCAGCCCCCCTAGAGATATCTACGAGCAGTACTTC | CASSPPRDIYEQYF
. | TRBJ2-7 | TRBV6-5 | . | TGTGCCAGCAGAAGGGATGCGGGGTCCTACGAGCAGTACTTC | CASRRDAGSYEQYF
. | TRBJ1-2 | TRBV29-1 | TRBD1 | TGCAGCGTCCCCTCTACAGGGGGCTATGGCTACACCTTC | CSVPSTGGYGYTF
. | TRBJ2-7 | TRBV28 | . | TGTGCCAGCAGTTTCACCTACGAGCAGTACTTC | CASSFTYEQYF
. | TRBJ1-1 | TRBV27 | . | TGTGCCAGCAGTTTATTGGGACACACTGAAGCTTTCTTT | CASSLLGHTEAFF
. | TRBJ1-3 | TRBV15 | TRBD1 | TGTGCCACCAGCTTCACCAAGGGGGCTGAAAACACCATATATTTT | CATSFTKGAENTIYF
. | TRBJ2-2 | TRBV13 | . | TGTGCCAGCAGCTTAGCGGTCGGGGAGCTGTTTTTT | CASSLAVGELFF
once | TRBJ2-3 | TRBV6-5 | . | TGTGCCAGCAGCCCCACACACACAGATACGCAGTATTTT | CASSPTHTDTQYF
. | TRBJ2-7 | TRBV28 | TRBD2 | TGTGCCAGCAGGGGACTAGCGGCTTTCTACGAGCAGTACTTC | CASRGLAAFYEQYF
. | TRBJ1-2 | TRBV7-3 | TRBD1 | TGTGCCAGCAGCACAGGGGGGGATGGCTACACCTTC | CASSTGGDGYTF
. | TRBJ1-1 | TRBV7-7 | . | TGTGCTAGCAGCCCCCTGAAGGGTGATAGCAACACTGAAGCTTTCTTT | CASSPLKGDSNTEAFF
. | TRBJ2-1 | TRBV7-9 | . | TGTGCCAGCAGCCCCGGGACAGAGCAGTTCTTC | CASSPGTEQFF
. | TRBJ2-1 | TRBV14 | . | TGTGCCAGCAGCCCGTGGGGGACAAAGAACAATGAGCAGTTCTTC | CASSPWGTKNNEQFF
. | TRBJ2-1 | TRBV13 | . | TGTGCCAGCAGCTTCCCTGGGGATAAAGGGGACAATGAGCAGTTCTTC | CASSFPGDKGDNEQFF
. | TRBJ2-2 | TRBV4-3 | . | TGCGCCAGCAGTTTGAGGTTACCGGGCAGGGTAGAAGGCGGGGAGCTGTTTTTT | CASSLRLPGRVEGGELFF
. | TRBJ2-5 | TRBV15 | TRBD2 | TGTGCCACCAGCAGACTAGCGGAGGGAGAGACCCAGTACTTC | CATSRLAEGETQYF
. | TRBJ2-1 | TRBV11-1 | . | TGTGCCAGCAGCTTAGTCAGGGACGAGGAGTTCTTC | CASSLVRDEEFF
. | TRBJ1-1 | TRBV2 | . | TGTGCCAGCCAGCATGGCACTGAAGCTTTCTTT | CASQHGTEAFF
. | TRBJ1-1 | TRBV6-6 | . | TGTGCCAGCAGTTCGTATGAAGCTTTCTTT | CASSSYEAFF
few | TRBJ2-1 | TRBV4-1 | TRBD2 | TGCGCCAGCAGCCCGACGACTAGCGGGGAATACAATGAGCAGTTCTTC | CASSPTTSGEYNEQFF
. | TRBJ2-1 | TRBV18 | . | TGTGCCAGCTTAATTACGGGAGTCTGGGCAGATGAGCAGTTCTTC | CASLITGVWADEQFF
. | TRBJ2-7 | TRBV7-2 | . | TGTGCCAGCAGCTTAGGTGGACACTTTTACGAGCAGTACTTC | CASSLGGHFYEQYF
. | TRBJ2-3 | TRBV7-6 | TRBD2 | TGTGCCAGCAGCTTAGTTGCGGGGGGCACAGATACGCAGTATTTT | CASSLVAGGTDTQYF
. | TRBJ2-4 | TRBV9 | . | TGTGCCAGCAGCAACGACAGACCCTCGTTGCTAGCCAAAAACATTCAGTACTTC | CASSNDRPSLLAKNIQYF
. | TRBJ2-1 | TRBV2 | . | TGTGCCAGCAGTGAATGGGGAGTGGGGGGCCTTTACAATGAGCAGTTCTTC | CASSEWGVGGLYNEQFF
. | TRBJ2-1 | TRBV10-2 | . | TGCGCCAGCCGTAAACCAGGAAGCTCCTACAATGAGCAGTTCTTC | CASRKPGSSYNEQFF
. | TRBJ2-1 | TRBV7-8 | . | TGTGCCAGCAGCTTTCCGGGGAGCTCCTACAATGAGCAGTTCTTC | CASSFPGSSYNEQFF
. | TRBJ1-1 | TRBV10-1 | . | TGCGCCAGCAGCCCCGGGGGAACTGAAGCTTTCTTT | CASSPGGTEAFF
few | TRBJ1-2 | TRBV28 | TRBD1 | TGTGCCAGCAGCGGCGACAGGGGGCCGCAAGGCTACACCTTC | CASSGDRGPQGYTF
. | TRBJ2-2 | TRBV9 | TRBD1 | TGTGCCAGCAGCGCGAATCCGGGACAGGGACCCAACACCGGGGAGCTGTTTTTT | CASSANPGQGPNTGELFF
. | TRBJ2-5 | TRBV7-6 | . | TGTGCCAGCAGCTTATCGGGAACAGCCCAAGAGACCCAGTACTTC | CASSLSGTAQETQYF
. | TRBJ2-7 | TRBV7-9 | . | TGTGCCAGCAGCTTGCGCGTAGGGATATACGAGCAGTACTTC | CASSLRVGIYEQYF
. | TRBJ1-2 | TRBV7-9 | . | TGTGCCAGCAGCTTAGGGCCCGGGGCGAGTTATGGCTACACCTTC | CASSLGPGASYGYTF
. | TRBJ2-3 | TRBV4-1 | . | TGCGCCAGCACCTTTGTGAGCTCCCGGACTAGCACAGATACGCAGTATTTT | CASTFVSSRTSTDTQYF
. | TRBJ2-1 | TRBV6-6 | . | TGTGCCAGCAGACCCGAGGGTAGCTACCTCCGGGATGAGCAGTTCTTC | CASRPEGSYLRDEQFF
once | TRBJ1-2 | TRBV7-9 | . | TGTGCCAGCAGCTTCGGACCCGAGAGAGGCTACACCTTC | CASSFGPERGYTF
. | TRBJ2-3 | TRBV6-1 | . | TGTGCCAGCAGTGAACTAAACGGATCGGTAGATACGCAGTATTTT | CASSELNGSVDTQYF
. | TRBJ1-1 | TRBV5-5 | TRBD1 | TGTGCCAGCAGCTTGGGACAGGGTTACACTGAAGCTTTCTTT | CASSLGQGYTEAFF
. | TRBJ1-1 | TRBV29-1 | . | TGCAGCGTTGGGGGGGCTTTCTTT | CSVGGAFF
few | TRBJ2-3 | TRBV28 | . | TGTGCCAGCAGTTCCTGGGGGGGCATGAGCACAGATACGCAGTATTTT | CASSSWGGMSTDTQYF
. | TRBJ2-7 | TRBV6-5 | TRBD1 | TGTGCCAGCAGCGACCGGGACAGGGTCCACGAGCAGTACTTC | CASSDRDRVHEQYF
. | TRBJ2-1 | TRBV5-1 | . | TGCGCCAGCAGCTCTTACAGGGCCAATGAGCAGTTCTTC | CASSSYRANEQFF
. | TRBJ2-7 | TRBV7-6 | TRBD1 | TGTGCCAGCAGCTTGGGACAGGTCTTCTACGAGCAGTACTTC | CASSLGQVFYEQYF
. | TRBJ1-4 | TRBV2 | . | TGTGCCAGCAGTTATTCCCGAGAGGAAAAACTGTTTTTT | CASSYSREEKLFF